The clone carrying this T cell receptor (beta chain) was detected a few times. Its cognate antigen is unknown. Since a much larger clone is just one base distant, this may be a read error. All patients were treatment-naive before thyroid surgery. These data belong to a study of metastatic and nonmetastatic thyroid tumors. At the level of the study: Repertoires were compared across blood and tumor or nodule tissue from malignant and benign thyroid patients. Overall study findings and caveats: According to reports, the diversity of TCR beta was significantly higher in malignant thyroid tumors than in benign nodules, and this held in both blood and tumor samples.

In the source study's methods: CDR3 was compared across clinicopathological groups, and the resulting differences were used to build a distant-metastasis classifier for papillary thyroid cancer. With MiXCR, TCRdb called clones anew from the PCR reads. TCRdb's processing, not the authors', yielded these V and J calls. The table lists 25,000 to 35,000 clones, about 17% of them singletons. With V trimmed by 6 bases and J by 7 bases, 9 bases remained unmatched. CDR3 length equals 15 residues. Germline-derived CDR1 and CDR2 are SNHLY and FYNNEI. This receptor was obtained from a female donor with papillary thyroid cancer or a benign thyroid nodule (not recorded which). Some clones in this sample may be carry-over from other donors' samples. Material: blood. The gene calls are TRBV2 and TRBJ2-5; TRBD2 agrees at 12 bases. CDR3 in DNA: TGTGCCAGCAGGATTTCTAGCGGGGGGGCCATGACCCAGTACTTC. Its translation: CASRISSGGAMTQYF.